This TCR beta chain came from a study of Ad26.COV2.S vaccination and SARS-CoV-2 variants. This clone showed up just a few times. The sample's treatment: about 20 received Ad26.COV2.S at low or high dose, single or two shots; 5 received placebo; per-sample allocation not given. Samples came from day 63 after the first vaccine or placebo injection. An Ad26 vector was used to express Wuhan-strain SARS-CoV-2 spike as the vaccine. Clones were read by immunoSEQ multiplex PCR, and TCRdb kept only the in-frame ones, dropping some. The sample carries roughly 510,000 clones, approximately 88% recorded once. The sequence was obtained from a person between 18 and 65 years old who received the Ad26.COV2.S COVID-19 vaccine or a placebo. Sequencing used peripheral blood, obtained in a trial of Ad26.COV2.S vaccine versus placebo.

As DNA, the CDR3 is TGTGCCAGCAGTCCGAACTTCAAGAGCTCCTACGAGCAGTACTTC. This gives the protein CASSPNFKSSYEQYF. The V call is TRBV28, the J call TRBJ2-7; D not certain. The CDR3 extends over 15 amino acids. Trimming left V 5 bases short and J 0 bases short, with 14 bases between. CDR1 MDHEN and CDR2 SYDVKM come from the germline V gene.